This paragraph covers one T cell receptor beta chain sequence. Its matching antigen is unknown. Unmatched junction bases numbered 2, after V lost 5 bases and J lost 2 bases. The CDR3 is made up of 14 amino acids. Germline V gives CDR1 SEHNR, CDR2 FQNEAQ (reference sequence). This sample was included in a study of cytomegalovirus exposure and HLA in healthy donors. Whole-study results and caveats: Roughly uniform depth of sequencing across donors was assumed in presence/absence analyses.

13 Jbeta primers and 60 Vbeta primers were used for the PCR. Method: immunoSEQ multiplex PCR; TCRdb's copy keeps in-frame clones and lacks some. Its clone listing holds over 120,000 clones. This chain uses TRBV7-9 with TRBJ2-5; 10 nucleotides agree with TRBD1. Material: PBMCs. The TCR comes from a male donor in good health and CMV-seronegative. The CDR3 sequence is CASSLDRGQETQYF. The CDR3 nucleotides are TGTGCCAGCAGCCTGGACAGGGGGCAAGAGACCCAGTACTTC.